In its sample, the clone carrying this T cell receptor (beta chain) was seen a few times. PCR involved 60 Vbeta and 13 Jbeta primers. Profiled with immunoSEQ multiplex PCR; TCRdb holds only in-frame clones, not every one. This sample yields roughly 160,000 clones, of which roughly 80% are seen a single time; approximately 2.3% belongs to the top ten. These data originate in a study of cytomegalovirus exposure and HLA in healthy donors. V lost 2 bases, J lost 1 base, and 5 bases lay in between. The CDR3 covers 13 residues. The germline V gene has CDR1 MNHNY and CDR2 SVGAGI (reference sequence). The genes are TRBV6-6 and TRBJ1-1, with D hard to call. Sequencing was done on a sample of PBMCs. The receptor comes from a female donor in good health and CMV-seronegative. The CDR3 nucleotides are TGTGCCAGCAGTTACGGGCGGAACACTGAAGCTTTCTTT. Translation gives CASSYGRNTEAFF.